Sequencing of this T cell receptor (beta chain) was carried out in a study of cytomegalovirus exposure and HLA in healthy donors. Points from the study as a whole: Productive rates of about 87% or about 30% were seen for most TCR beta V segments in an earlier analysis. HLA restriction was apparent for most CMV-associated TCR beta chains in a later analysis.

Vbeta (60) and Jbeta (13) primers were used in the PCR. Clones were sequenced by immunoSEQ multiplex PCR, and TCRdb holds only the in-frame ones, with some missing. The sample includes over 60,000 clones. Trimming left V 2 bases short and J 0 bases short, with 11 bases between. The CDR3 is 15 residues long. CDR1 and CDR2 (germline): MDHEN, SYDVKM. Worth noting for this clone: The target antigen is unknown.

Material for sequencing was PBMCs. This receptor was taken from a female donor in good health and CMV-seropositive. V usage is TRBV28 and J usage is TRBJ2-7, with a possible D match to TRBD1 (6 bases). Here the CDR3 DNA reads TGTGCCAGCAGTTTAAGACAGGTCAACTCCTACGAGCAGTACTTC. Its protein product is CASSLRQVNSYEQYF. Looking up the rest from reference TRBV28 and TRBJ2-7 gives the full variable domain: DVKVTQSSRYLVKRTGEKVFLECVQDMDHENMFWYRQDPGLGLRLIYFSYDVKMKEKGDIPEGYSVSREKKERFSLILESASTNQTSMYLCASSLRQVNSYEQYFGPGTRLTVT.